Below are 9 T cell receptor beta chains sequenced from a single sample in a study of shared clonotypes between healthy human individuals. Sequenced by immunoSEQ multiplex PCR; TCRdb stores in-frame clones only, minus some. The sample lists about 190,000 clones; approximately 60% were seen once. Sequenced: memory CD4+ T cells sorted from blood. Subset specified: CD45RA-negative fraction. The origin of the receptors is a man aged 25 to 45 in good health.

This clone was observed a handful of times. The rearrangement joins TRBV7-8 to TRBJ2-1; D is undetermined. V was trimmed by 0 bases and J by 9 bases, leaving 6 bases between them. The CDR3 runs to 12 residues. Germline V gene lookup returns CDR1 SGHVS and CDR2 FQNEAQ. CDR3 sequence reads: CASSLARGEQFF. Here the CDR3 DNA reads TGTGCCAGCAGCTTAGCCAGAGGTGAGCAGTTCTTC. Together with reference TRBV7-8 and TRBJ2-1, the CDR3 gives the full variable domain: GAGVSQSPRYKVAKRGQDVALRCDPISGHVSLFWYQQALGQGPEFLTYFQNEAQLDKSGLPSDRFFAERPEGSVSTLKIQRTQQEDSAVYLCASSLARGEQFFGPGTRLTVL.

The chain uses TRBV15 and TRBJ1-5; perhaps TRBD1 as D (6 bases). V was trimmed by 5 bases and J by 3 bases, leaving 8 bases between them. The germline gives CDR1 LNHNV, CDR2 YYDKDF (reference sequence). This CDR3 region has 13 residues. The CDR3 sequence is CATSGQLNQPQHF. The CDR3 coding sequence is TGTGCCACCAGCGGACAGCTCAATCAGCCCCAGCATTTT.

This rearrangement joins TRBV29-1 to TRBJ1-2; D is ambiguous. Trimming took 4 bases from V and 4 from J, leaving 10 bases between them. The CDR3 is made up of 12 amino acids. Germline assignment: CDR1 SQVTM and CDR2 ANQGSEA. CDR3 protein: CSVGHYLYGYTF. The CDR3 DNA reads as TGCAGCGTTGGACATTATCTCTATGGCTACACCTTC.

The chain employs TRBV25-1 and TRBJ2-5, with unresolved D. Trimming stripped 3 bases from V and 8 bases from J, with 10 bases between. The CDR3 totals 12 residues. Germline loops: CDR1 MGHDK, CDR2 SYGVNS. The DNA of the CDR3 is TGTGCCAGCAGTGAGGTGGGGAAAACCCAGTACTTC. This codes for CASSEVGKTQYF.

The genes are TRBV10-3 and TRBJ1-2, with D possibly being TRBD1 (6 bases). V lost 4 bases, J lost 5 bases, and 8 bases lay in between. Germline CDR1 reads ENHRY; CDR2 reads SYGVKD. The CDR3 extends over 12 amino acids. The CDR3 region is CAISGQGYGYTF. The CDR3 DNA sequence: TGTGCCATCAGTGGTCAGGGGTATGGCTACACCTTC.

This clone has a handful of counts. V is TRBV29-1 and J is TRBJ2-1; 8 bases line up with TRBD2. CDR3 length: 18 residues. V trimming: 0 bases; J trimming: 4 bases; junction bases outside the gene matches: 14. The germline gives CDR1 SQVTM, CDR2 ANQGSEA. The CDR3 region has the DNA TGCAGCGTTGAAGAGGGGCTAGCGGGCCAGGGGTTTTACAATGAGCAGTTCTTC. It yields the protein CSVEEGLAGQGFYNEQFF.

V usage is TRBV11-3 and J usage is TRBJ2-5, with 11 positions matching TRBD2. Germline V gene data show CDR1 as SGHNT and CDR2 as YENEEA. V trimming: 1 base; J trimming: 1 base; junction bases outside the gene matches: 8. This CDR3 contains 18 residues. CDR3 sequence reads: CASSLGRLAGSPQETQYF. In nucleotides, the CDR3 is TGTGCCAGCAGCTTAGGGAGACTAGCGGGAAGTCCCCAAGAGACCCAGTACTTC.

This clone occurred a few times. The rearrangement uses TRBV9 and TRBJ2-7; D is perhaps TRBD1 (6 bases). The CDR3 consists of 14 residues. CDR1 and CDR2 from the germline V gene are SGDLS and YYNGEE. The V end was cut by 2 bases, the J end by 2 bases, with 11 bases between. The CDR3 DNA reads as TGTGCCAGCAGCGTCGAGGACAGAACCTACGAGCAGTACTTC. Residues: CASSVEDRTYEQYF.

There are a few counts of this clone. The chain is built from TRBV11-1 and TRBJ2-1; D not certain. The germline V and J ends were trimmed by 3 bases and 5 bases, with 8 bases remaining between them. Germline lookup yields CDR1 SGHAT and CDR2 FQDESV (reference sequence). The CDR3 is made up of 13 amino acids. The CDR3 spells CASSLSSDNEQFF. The CDR3 nucleotides read TGTGCCAGCAGCTTGAGCAGCGACAATGAGCAGTTCTTC.